A selection of T cell receptor beta chains follows, all from one sample in a study of T cell responses to AZD1222 COVID-19 vaccine. Profiled with immunoSEQ multiplex PCR; TCRdb holds only in-frame clones, not every one. The sample includes some 84,000 clones, 70% to 90% of them seen just once. This specimen was peripheral blood, taken 28 days after the second AZD1222 dose. Receptor source: an adult who received the AZD1222 COVID-19 vaccine. CDR3s include the opening cysteine and the closing phenylalanine or tryptophan. Each record gives: V gene, J gene, CDR3 protein.

v_call: TRBV19; j_call: TRBJ1-4; cdr3_aa: CASRGGTGGEKLFF
v_call: TRBV19; j_call: TRBJ1-6; cdr3_aa: CASSIPFRVNSPLHF
v_call: TRBV9; j_call: TRBJ1-3; cdr3_aa: CASSPRQASGNTIYF
v_call: TRBV11-3; j_call: TRBJ2-7; cdr3_aa: CASSSKAEQYF
v_call: TRBV11-3; j_call: TRBJ2-3; cdr3_aa: CASSKGVIDTQYF
v_call: TRBV24-1; j_call: TRBJ2-3; cdr3_aa: CATSDSSRSSDTQYF
v_call: TRBV4-1; j_call: TRBJ1-3; cdr3_aa: CASSQGVSSGNTIYF
v_call: TRBV28; j_call: TRBJ2-1; cdr3_aa: CASSFERTSGTNEQFF
v_call: TRBV12-3/TRBV12-4; j_call: TRBJ1-2; cdr3_aa: CASRSTGEYGYTF
v_call: TRBV9; j_call: TRBJ1-6; cdr3_aa: CASSVETTGTGNSPLHF
v_call: TRBV24-1; j_call: TRBJ1-6; cdr3_aa: CATSDRGNSPLHF
v_call: TRBV5-1; j_call: TRBJ2-2; cdr3_aa: CASSPGDRNTGELFF
v_call: TRBV24-1; j_call: TRBJ2-2; cdr3_aa: CATSDPGEHTGELFF
v_call: TRBV6-2/TRBV6-3; j_call: TRBJ2-2; cdr3_aa: CASSYSKVRGFTGELFF
v_call: TRBV28; j_call: TRBJ1-3; cdr3_aa: CASSLSGGSGNTIYF
v_call: TRBV3-1/TRBV3-2; j_call: TRBJ1-2; cdr3_aa: CASSQEVGYGYTF
v_call: TRBV4-2; j_call: TRBJ2-1; cdr3_aa: CASSLTSSVDYNEQFF
v_call: TRBV28; j_call: TRBJ2-7; cdr3_aa: CASSSTIYEQYF
v_call: TRBV7-9; j_call: TRBJ1-1; cdr3_aa: CASSSGIGIMDTEAFF
v_call: TRBV5-5; j_call: TRBJ1-1; cdr3_aa: CASSTNQQGLRSTEAFF
v_call: TRBV7-9; j_call: TRBJ1-4; cdr3_aa: CASSLGDRTNEKLFF
v_call: TRBV7-9; j_call: TRBJ1-2; cdr3_aa: CASSFGGQGYTF
v_call: TRBV15; j_call: TRBJ1-5; cdr3_aa: CATSSDDNQPQHF
v_call: TRBV4-3; j_call: TRBJ1-6; cdr3_aa: CASSPLAGGPLHF
v_call: TRBV5-1; j_call: TRBJ2-7; cdr3_aa: CASSYLTSGSSYEQYF
v_call: TRBV11-2; j_call: TRBJ2-1; cdr3_aa: CASSLDPDRGNEQFF
v_call: TRBV14; j_call: TRBJ2-1; cdr3_aa: CASSQDSVSEQFF
v_call: TRBV6-1; j_call: TRBJ1-2; cdr3_aa: CASSEGSGANYGYTF
v_call: TRBV6-5; j_call: TRBJ1-3; cdr3_aa: CASSWGQTSGNTIYF
v_call: TRBV19; j_call: TRBJ1-5; cdr3_aa: CASSIDLAGHLGQPQHF
v_call: TRBV6-2/TRBV6-3; j_call: TRBJ1-5; cdr3_aa: CASSYGDRYSNQPQHF
v_call: TRBV28; j_call: TRBJ2-7; cdr3_aa: CASSPAGDGYEQYF
v_call: TRBV7-9; j_call: TRBJ2-1; cdr3_aa: CASSYWGTSGRAYNEQFF
v_call: TRBV10-3; j_call: TRBJ1-4; cdr3_aa: CAISEFGGSNEKLFF
v_call: TRBV18; j_call: TRBJ1-1; cdr3_aa: CASSPERRYTEAFF
v_call: TRBV2; j_call: TRBJ2-1; cdr3_aa: CASSGDAAGYNEQFF
v_call: TRBV7-2; j_call: TRBJ2-1; cdr3_aa: CASSLGWRNEQFF
v_call: TRBV19; j_call: TRBJ1-6; cdr3_aa: CASQTGISNSPLHF
v_call: TRBV29-1; j_call: TRBJ2-5; cdr3_aa: CSVGSGETQYF
v_call: TRBV11-2; j_call: TRBJ2-5; cdr3_aa: CASSLGLAGGQETQYF
v_call: TRBV6-2/TRBV6-3; j_call: TRBJ1-2; cdr3_aa: CASSDPGGRNYGYTF
v_call: TRBV19; j_call: TRBJ1-5; cdr3_aa: CATREGDRGVLSSQHF
v_call: TRBV5-1; j_call: TRBJ2-7; cdr3_aa: CASSPTSTHYEQYF
v_call: TRBV9; j_call: TRBJ2-2; cdr3_aa: CASSVAGRDPGELFF
v_call: TRBV3-1/TRBV3-2; j_call: TRBJ1-4; cdr3_aa: CASSQGTAGEKLFF
v_call: TRBV5-8; j_call: TRBJ1-4; cdr3_aa: CASSSSGTANEKLFF
v_call: TRBV2; j_call: TRBJ2-5; cdr3_aa: CASSEDRAETQYF
v_call: TRBV7-9; j_call: TRBJ1-2; cdr3_aa: CASSAPGQVFYGYTF
v_call: TRBV2; j_call: TRBJ2-3; cdr3_aa: CASSPDGAIGTDTQYF
v_call: TRBV7-9; j_call: TRBJ1-1; cdr3_aa: CASSSHANTEAFF
v_call: TRBV10-2; j_call: TRBJ2-1; cdr3_aa: CASLGRYNEQFF
v_call: TRBV6-6; j_call: TRBJ2-3; cdr3_aa: CASRTTGRTSTDTQYF
v_call: TRBV9; j_call: TRBJ2-5; cdr3_aa: CASSPGTAKETQYF
v_call: TRBV5-1; j_call: TRBJ1-1; cdr3_aa: CASSPKGAATEAFF
v_call: TRBV29-1; j_call: TRBJ1-1; cdr3_aa: CSVDLLNTEAFF
v_call: TRBV28; j_call: TRBJ1-2; cdr3_aa: CASRRRDRVGGYTF
v_call: TRBV11-3; j_call: TRBJ1-1; cdr3_aa: CASSRGTGMMGEAFF
v_call: TRBV28; j_call: TRBJ1-2; cdr3_aa: CATGEGQLGYGYTF